This T cell receptor beta chain is drawn from a study of blood T cell repertoires in COVID-19. Across the study: Sample material is recorded as cDNA or gDNA derived from T cells, B-cell-depleted T cells, or PBMCs.

From germline, CDR1 is MNHEY and CDR2 SVGAGI. This CDR3 is built from 15 residues. Trimming at V came to 6 bases and at J to 6 bases, leaving 10 bases not matched to a gene. The repertoire was sequenced with immunoSEQ multiplex PCR; TCRdb's copy has only in-frame clones and lacks some. The table includes some 300,000 clones, about 88% detected once. This clone was picked up one time. In terms of age and location, participants ranged from about 18 to 95 years and lived in under 30 US areas. The chain is built from TRBV6-5 and TRBJ2-3, with TRBD1 matching 9 bases. The sample consisted of PBMCs or T cells enriched from blood (not recorded which). The source of this sequence is a woman aged 55-75 years in a cohort exposed to, infected with or recovered from COVID-19 (not recorded which). CDR3 DNA sequence: TGTGCCAGCAGGTCGGGACAGGGTATAGTGGATACGCAGTATTTT. It yields the protein CASRSGQGIVDTQYF.